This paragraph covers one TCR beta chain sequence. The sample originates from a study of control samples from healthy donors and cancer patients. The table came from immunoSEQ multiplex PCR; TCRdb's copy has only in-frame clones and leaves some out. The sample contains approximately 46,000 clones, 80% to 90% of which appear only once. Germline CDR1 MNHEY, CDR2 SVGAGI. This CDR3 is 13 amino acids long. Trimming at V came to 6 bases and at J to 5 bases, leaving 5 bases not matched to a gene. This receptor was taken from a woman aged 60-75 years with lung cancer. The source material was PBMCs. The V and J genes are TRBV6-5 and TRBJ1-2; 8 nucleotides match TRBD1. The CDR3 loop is CASRTGAEYGYTF. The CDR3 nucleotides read TGTGCCAGCAGGACAGGGGCAGAATATGGCTACACCTTC.